This TCR beta chain was recovered during a study of a mutant IDH1 vaccine in newly diagnosed glioma. With respect to this clone: As yet, its antigen is unknown.

Study observations and caveats: Evidence of vaccine-induced immune responses was documented in less than 95% of patients.

Clones were read by immunoSEQ multiplex PCR, and TCRdb kept only the in-frame ones, dropping some. The sample holds 20,000 to 25,000 clones; over 75% are singletons and the top ten take around 5.8%. The sample's time point: baseline, week 1 (first vaccination visit). Described treatment: pre-vaccination baseline after standard-of-care therapy. Here the sequenced sample was PBMCs, taken from a glioma patient treated with radiotherapy, temozolomide or both. This clonotype was obtained from a middle-aged man with glioma.

Written as DNA, the CDR3 is TGTGCCAGCAGTGAAGTCAGGCGAGGTGAGCAGTTCTTC. Translated: CASSEVRRGEQFF. The chain joins TRBV2 to TRBJ2-1; D ambiguous. The ends were cut back, 1 base at V and 9 bases at J, with 10 bases in the middle. The CDR3 has 13 residues. Germline assignment: CDR1 SNHLY and CDR2 FYNNEI.